The rows below give T cell receptor beta chains drawn from one sample of a study of shared clonotypes between healthy human individuals. The protocol was immunoSEQ multiplex PCR, while the TCRdb copy is restricted to in-frame clones and leaves out a portion. Of roughly 2.1 million clones in the sample, about 93% were seen once. The sample was naive CD8+ T cells from PBMCs. The origin of the receptors is a man aged 18 to 30 in good health. Some clones in this sample may be carry-over from other donors' samples. The CDR3 runs from the conserved cysteine through the conserved F or W. The D gene is left open where the match is weak.

j_gene,d_gene,v_gene,CDR3nt,CDR3aa
TRBJ2-3,NA,TRBV11-2,TGTGCCAGCAGCCGCCCCTTGGGCTCAGATACGCAGTATTTT,CASSRPLGSDTQYF
TRBJ1-4,TRBD1,TRBV19,TGTGCCAGTAGTTCCTGGACAGGACAAGATGAAAAACTGTTTTTT,CASSSWTGQDEKLFF
TRBJ2-1,NA,TRBV9,TGTGCCAGCAGCGTGACTAGTTCCAATGAGCAGTTCTTC,CASSVTSSNEQFF
TRBJ1-2,NA,TRBV6-5,TGTGCCAGCAGTTACTCCAGCAGGGCCGACGGCTACACCTTC,CASSYSSRADGYTF
TRBJ1-1,TRBD1,TRBV19,TGTGCCAGTAGTACTTTCTCCCCGGACAGGGGGCGTGAAGCTTTCTTT,CASSTFSPDRGREAFF
TRBJ2-3,TRBD2,TRBV27,TGTGCCAGCAGCACCCTCGGGACTAGCGGGGTGGATACGCAGTATTTT,CASSTLGTSGVDTQYF
TRBJ2-1,NA,TRBV7-9,TGTGCCAGCAGCCAGGCTTCGGCAGAGCAGTTCTTC,CASSQASAEQFF
TRBJ2-7,NA,TRBV5-1,TGCGCCAGCAGCGGCACAGGCCCCATGGAGGAGCAGTACTTC,CASSGTGPMEEQYF
TRBJ2-7,TRBD2,TRBV7-2,TGTGCCAGCAGACCCACTAGCGGGAGTCTCTACGAGCAGTACTTC,CASRPTSGSLYEQYF
TRBJ2-7,NA,TRBV11-2,TGTGCCAGCAGCGTAGGGCCAGCTCCCGGGTCCTACGAGCAGTACTTC,CASSVGPAPGSYEQYF
TRBJ1-4,NA,TRBV15,TGTGCCACCAGCAGCACGGACGCCCGGGCGGTAAGTAGTGAAAAACTGTTTTTT,CATSSTDARAVSSEKLFF
TRBJ2-7,TRBD1,TRBV25-1,TGTGCCAGCACCCTAGACAGGGGGCAGTTCGAGCAGTACTTC,CASTLDRGQFEQYF